This T cell receptor (beta chain) was found in a study of T cell changes during pregnancy in multiple sclerosis. The V gene's germline CDR1 is LGHNA and CDR2 YSLEER. Trimming stripped 0 bases from V and 3 bases from J, with 8 bases between. This CDR3 has 14 amino acids. Clones were sequenced by immunoSEQ multiplex PCR, and TCRdb holds only the in-frame ones, with some missing. The sample gives about 39,000 clones, 80% to 95% of which show up once; under 2.5% is in the top ten. The rearrangement links TRBV4-3 to TRBJ1-2, with D unclear. The input for sequencing was CD4+ T cells from peripheral blood mononuclear cells, taken after pregnancy. The receptor was derived from a female donor in good health, enrolled as a control in a pregnancy study. The CDR3: CASSQDLADYGYTF. CDR3 DNA sequence: TGCGCCAGCAGCCAAGATCTGGCCGACTATGGCTACACCTTC.